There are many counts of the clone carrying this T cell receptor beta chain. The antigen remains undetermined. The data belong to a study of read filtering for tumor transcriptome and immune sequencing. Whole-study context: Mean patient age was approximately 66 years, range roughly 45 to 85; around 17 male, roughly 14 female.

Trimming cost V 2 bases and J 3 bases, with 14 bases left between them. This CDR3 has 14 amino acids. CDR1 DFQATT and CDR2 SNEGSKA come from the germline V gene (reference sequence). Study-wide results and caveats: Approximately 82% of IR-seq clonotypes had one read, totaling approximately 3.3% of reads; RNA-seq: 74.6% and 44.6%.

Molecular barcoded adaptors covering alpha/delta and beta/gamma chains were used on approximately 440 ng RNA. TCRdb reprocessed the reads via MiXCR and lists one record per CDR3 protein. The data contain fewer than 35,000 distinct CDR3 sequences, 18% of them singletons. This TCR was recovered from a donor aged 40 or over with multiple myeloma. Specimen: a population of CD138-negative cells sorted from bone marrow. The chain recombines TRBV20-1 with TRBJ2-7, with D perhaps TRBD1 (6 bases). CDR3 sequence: CSARKGTSYYEQYF. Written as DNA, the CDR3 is TGCAGTGCTAGAAAAGGGACATCTTACTACGAGCAGTACTTC.